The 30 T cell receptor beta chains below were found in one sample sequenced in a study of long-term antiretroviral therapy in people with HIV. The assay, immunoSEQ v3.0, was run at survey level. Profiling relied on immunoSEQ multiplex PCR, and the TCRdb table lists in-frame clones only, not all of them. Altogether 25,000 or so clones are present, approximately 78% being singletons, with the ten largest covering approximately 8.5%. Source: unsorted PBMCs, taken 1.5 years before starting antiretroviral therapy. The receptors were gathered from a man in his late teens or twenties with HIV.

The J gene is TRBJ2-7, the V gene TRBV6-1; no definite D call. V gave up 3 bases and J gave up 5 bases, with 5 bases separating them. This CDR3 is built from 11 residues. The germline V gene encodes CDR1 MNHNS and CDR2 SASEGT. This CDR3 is CASSDYNEQYF. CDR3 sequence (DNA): TGTGCCAGCAGTGATTATAACGAGCAGTACTTC.

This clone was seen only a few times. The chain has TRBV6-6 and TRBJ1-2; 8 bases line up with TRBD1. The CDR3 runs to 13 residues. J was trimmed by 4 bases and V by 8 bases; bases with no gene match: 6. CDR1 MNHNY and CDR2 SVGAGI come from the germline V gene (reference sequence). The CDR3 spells CASGQTGAYGYTF. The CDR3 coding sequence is TGTGCCAGCGGCCAGACAGGGGCCTATGGCTACACCTTC.

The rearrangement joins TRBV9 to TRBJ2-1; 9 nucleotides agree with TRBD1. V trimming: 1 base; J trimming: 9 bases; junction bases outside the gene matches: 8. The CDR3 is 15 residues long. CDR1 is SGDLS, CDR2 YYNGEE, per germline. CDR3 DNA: TGTGCCAGCAGCGTAATAGGACAGGGGTATAGTGAGCAGTTCTTC. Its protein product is CASSVIGQGYSEQFF. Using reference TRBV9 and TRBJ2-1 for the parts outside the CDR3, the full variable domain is DSGVTQTPKHLITATGQRVTLRCSPRSGDLSVYWYQQSLDQGLQFLIQYYNGEERAKGNILERFSAQQFPDLHSELNLSSLELGDSALYFCASSVIGQGYSEQFFGPGTRLTVL.

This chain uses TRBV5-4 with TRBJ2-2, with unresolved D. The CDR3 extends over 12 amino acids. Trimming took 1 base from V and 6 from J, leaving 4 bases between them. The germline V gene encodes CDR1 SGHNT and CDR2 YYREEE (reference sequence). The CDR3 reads CASSLWAGELFF. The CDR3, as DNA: TGTGCCAGCAGCTTGTGGGCCGGGGAGCTGTTTTTT.

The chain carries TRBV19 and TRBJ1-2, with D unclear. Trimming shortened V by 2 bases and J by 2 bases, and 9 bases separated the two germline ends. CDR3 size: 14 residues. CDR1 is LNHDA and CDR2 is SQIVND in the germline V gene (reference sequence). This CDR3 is CASSILAGNYGYTF. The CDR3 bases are TGTGCCAGTAGTATACTGGCGGGAAACTATGGCTACACCTTC.

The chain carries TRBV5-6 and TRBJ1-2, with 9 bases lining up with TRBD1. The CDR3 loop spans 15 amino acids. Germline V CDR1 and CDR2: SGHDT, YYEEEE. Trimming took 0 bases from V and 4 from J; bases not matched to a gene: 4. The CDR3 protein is CASSLAGDRVYGYTF. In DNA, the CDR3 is TGTGCCAGCAGCTTGGCCGGGGACAGGGTCTATGGCTACACCTTC.

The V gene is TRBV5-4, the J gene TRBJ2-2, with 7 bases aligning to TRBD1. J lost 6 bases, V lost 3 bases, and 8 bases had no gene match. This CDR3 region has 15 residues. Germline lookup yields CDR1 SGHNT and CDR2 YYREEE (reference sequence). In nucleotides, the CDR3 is TGTGCCAGCAGCTCTGGACAGGTACCTGCCGGGGAGCTGTTTTTT. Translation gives CASSSGQVPAGELFF.

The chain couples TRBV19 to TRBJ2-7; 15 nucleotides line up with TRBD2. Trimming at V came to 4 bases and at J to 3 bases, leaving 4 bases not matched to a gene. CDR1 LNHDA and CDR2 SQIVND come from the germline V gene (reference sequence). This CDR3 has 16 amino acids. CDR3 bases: TGTGCCAGTAGTAGGGGACTAGCGGGAGGTATCTACGAGCAGTACTTC. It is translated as CASSRGLAGGIYEQYF.

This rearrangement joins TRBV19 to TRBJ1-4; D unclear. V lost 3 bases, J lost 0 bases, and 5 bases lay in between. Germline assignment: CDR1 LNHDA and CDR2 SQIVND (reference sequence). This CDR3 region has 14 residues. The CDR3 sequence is CASSISATNEKLFF. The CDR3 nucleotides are TGTGCCAGTAGTATCTCGGCAACTAATGAAAAACTGTTTTTT.

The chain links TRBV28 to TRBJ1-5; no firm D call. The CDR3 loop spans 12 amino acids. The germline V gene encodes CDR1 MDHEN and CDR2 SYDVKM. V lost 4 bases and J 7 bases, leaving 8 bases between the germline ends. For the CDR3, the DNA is TGTGCCAGCAGTTCGGGGAAGCAGCCCCAGCATTTT. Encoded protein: CASSSGKQPQHF. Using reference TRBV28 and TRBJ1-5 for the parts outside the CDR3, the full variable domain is DVKVTQSSRYLVKRTGEKVFLECVQDMDHENMFWYRQDPGLGLRLIYFSYDVKMKEKGDIPEGYSVSREKKERFSLILESASTNQTSMYLCASSSGKQPQHFGDGTRLSIL.

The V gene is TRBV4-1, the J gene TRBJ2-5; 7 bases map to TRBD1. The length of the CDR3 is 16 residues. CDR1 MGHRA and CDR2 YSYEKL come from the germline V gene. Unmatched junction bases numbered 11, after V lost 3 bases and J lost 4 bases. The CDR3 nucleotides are TGCGCCAGCAGCCACAGACAGGGTCCCCCCCGAGAGACCCAGTACTTC. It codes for CASSHRQGPPRETQYF.

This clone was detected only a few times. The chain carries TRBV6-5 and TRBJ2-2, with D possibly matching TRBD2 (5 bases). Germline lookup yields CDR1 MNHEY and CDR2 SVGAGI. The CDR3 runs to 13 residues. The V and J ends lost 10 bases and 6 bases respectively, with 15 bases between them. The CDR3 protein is CANQTGEPGELFF. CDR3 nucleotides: TGTGCCAACCAAACCGGGGAACCCGGGGAGCTGTTTTTT.

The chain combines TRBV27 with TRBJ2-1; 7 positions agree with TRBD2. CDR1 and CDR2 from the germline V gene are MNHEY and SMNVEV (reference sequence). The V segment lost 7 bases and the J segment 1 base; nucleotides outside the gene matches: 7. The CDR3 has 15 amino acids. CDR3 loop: CASTERGLSYNEQFF. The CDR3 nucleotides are TGTGCCAGCACTGAGCGGGGCCTGTCCTACAATGAGCAGTTCTTC.

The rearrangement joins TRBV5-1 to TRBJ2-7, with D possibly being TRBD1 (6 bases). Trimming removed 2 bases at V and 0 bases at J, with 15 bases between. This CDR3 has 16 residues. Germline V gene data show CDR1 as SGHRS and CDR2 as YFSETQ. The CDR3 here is CASSFFRDKSSYEQYF. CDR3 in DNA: TGCGCCAGCAGCTTCTTCCGGGACAAGAGCTCCTACGAGCAGTACTTC. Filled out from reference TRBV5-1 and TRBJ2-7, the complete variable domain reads KAGVTQTPRYLIKTRGQQVTLSCSPISGHRSVSWYQQTPGQGLQFLFEYFSETQRNKGNFPGRFSGRQFSNSRSEMNVSTLELGDSALYLCASSFFRDKSSYEQYFGPGTRLTVT.

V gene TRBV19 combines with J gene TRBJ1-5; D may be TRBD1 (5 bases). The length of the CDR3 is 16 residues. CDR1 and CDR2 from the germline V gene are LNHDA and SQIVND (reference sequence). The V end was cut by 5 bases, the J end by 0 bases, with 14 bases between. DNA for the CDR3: TGTGCCAGTAGTTATGGGGGAATATATAGCAATCAGCCCCAGCATTTT. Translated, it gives CASSYGGIYSNQPQHF. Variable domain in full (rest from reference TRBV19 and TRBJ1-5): DGGITQSPKYLFRKEGQNVTLSCEQNLNHDAMYWYRQDPGQGLRLIYYSQIVNDFQKGDIAEGYSVSREKKESFPLTVTSAQKNPTAFYLCASSYGGIYSNQPQHFGDGTRLSIL.

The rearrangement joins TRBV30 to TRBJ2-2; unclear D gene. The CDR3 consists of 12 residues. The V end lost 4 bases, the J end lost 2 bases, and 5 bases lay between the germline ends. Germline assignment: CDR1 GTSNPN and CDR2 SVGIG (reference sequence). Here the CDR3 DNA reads TGTGCCTGGACCCAAAACACCGGGGAGCTGTTTTTT. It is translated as CAWTQNTGELFF.

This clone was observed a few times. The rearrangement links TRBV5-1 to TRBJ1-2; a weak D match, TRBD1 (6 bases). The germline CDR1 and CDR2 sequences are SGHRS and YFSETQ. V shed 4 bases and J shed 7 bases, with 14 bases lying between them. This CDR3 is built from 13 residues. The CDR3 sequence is CASSTGTRSGYTF. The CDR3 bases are TGCGCCAGCAGCACGGGGACAAGGAGTGGCTACACCTTC.

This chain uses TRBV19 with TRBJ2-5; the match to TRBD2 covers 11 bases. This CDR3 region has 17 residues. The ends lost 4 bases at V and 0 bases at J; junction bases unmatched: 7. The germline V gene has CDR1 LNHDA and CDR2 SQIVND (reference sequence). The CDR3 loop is CASSTHLAGGHQETQYF. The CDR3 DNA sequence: TGTGCCAGTAGTACTCATCTAGCGGGGGGCCACCAAGAGACCCAGTACTTC.

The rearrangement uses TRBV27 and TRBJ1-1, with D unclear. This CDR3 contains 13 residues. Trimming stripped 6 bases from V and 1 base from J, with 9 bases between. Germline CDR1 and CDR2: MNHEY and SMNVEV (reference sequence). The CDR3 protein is CASSLDENTEAFF. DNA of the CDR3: TGTGCCAGCAGCTTGGACGAGAACACTGAAGCTTTCTTT.

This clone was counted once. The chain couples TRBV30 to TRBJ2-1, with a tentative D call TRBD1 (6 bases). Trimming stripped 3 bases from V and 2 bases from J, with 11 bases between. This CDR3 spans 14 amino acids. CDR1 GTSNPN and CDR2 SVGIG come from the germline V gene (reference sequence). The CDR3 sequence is CAWRPWTAYNEQFF. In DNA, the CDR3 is TGTGCCTGGAGACCCTGGACAGCCTACAATGAGCAGTTCTTC.

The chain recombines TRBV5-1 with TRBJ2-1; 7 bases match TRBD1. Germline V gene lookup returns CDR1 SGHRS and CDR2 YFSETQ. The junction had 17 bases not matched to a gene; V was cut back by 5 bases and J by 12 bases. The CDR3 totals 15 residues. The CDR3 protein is CASRPTGPAIFGQFF. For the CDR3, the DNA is TGCGCCAGCAGACCGACAGGGCCGGCTATCTTTGGGCAGTTCTTC.

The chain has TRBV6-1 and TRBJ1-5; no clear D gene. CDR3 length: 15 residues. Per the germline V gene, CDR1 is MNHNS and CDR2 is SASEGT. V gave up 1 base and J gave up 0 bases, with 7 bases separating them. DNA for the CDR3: TGTGCCAGCAGTGAAGGACTCGGTAGCAATCAGCCCCAGCATTTT. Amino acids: CASSEGLGSNQPQHF.

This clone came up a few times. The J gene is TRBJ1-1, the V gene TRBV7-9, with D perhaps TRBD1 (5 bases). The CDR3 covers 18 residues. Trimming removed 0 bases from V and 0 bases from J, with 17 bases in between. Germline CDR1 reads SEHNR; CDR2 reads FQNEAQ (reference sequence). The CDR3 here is CASSLAPWQGGMNTEAFF. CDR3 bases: TGTGCCAGCAGCTTAGCGCCCTGGCAGGGTGGAATGAACACTGAAGCTTTCTTT.

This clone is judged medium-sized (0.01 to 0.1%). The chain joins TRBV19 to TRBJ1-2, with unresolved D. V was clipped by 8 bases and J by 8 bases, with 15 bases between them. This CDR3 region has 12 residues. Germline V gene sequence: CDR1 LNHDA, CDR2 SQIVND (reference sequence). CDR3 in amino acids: CASATTARGYTF. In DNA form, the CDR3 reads TGTGCCAGTGCAACAACGGCCCGGGGCTACACCTTC.

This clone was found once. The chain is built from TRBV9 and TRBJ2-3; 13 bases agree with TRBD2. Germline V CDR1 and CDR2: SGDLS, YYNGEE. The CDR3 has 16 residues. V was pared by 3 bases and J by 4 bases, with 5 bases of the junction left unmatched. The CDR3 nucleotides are TGTGCCAGCAGCGAAGGACTAGCGGGAGCACCAGATACGCAGTATTTT. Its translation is CASSEGLAGAPDTQYF.

CDR3 coding DNA: TGCGCCAGCAGCTTATCCGGGAACGGCTACACCTTC. Its protein product is CASSLSGNGYTF. The gene calls are TRBV5-1 and TRBJ1-2, with no clear D. This CDR3 contains 12 residues. CDR1 SGHRS and CDR2 YFSETQ come from the germline V gene. Trimming took 2 bases from V and 8 from J, leaving 10 bases between them.

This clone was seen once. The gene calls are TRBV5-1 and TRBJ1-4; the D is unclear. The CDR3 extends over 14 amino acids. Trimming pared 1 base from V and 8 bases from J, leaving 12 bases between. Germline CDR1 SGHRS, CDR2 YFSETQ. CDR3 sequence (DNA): TGCGCCAGCAGCTTGAGCGGGGATCGGGAAAAACTGTTTTTT. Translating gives CASSLSGDREKLFF.

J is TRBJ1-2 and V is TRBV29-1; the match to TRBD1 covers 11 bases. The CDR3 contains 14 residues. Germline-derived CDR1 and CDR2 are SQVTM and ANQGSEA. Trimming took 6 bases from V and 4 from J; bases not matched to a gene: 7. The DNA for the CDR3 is TGCAGCGTAGATACCGGGACAGGGGGCTATGGCTACACCTTC. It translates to CSVDTGTGGYGYTF.

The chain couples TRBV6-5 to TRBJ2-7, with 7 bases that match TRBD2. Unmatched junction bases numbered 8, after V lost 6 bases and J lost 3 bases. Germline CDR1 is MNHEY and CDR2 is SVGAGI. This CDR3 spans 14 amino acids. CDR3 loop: CASSRDWGGYEQYF. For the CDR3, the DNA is TGTGCCAGCAGCCGTGACTGGGGGGGCTACGAGCAGTACTTC.

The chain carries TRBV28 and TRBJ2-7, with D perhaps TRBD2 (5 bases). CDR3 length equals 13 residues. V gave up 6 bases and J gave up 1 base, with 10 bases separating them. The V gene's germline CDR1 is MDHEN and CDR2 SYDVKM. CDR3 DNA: TGTGCCAGCAGCGGCTCGGGGTCCTACGAGCAGTACTTC. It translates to CASSGSGSYEQYF. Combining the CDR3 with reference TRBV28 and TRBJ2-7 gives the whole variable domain DVKVTQSSRYLVKRTGEKVFLECVQDMDHENMFWYRQDPGLGLRLIYFSYDVKMKEKGDIPEGYSVSREKKERFSLILESASTNQTSMYLCASSGSGSYEQYFGPGTRLTVT.